This T cell receptor beta chain was documented in a study of CD8 T cells in ankylosing spondylitis (dated by TCRdb to about 2017). Context from the whole study: The study profiled T cell receptor beta repertoires in healthy donors and ankylosing spondylitis patients to find disease-linked TCR variants. The full study cohort comprised around 23 ankylosing spondylitis patients and around 100 healthy donors. Samples of peripheral blood were taken, and for ankylosing spondylitis patients, synovial fluid was collected as well. Here is what the overall study found, with its caveats: The disease-linked clones were reported as significantly enriched in matched synovial fluid samples from ankylosing spondylitis patients. A TCR beta motif made up of several highly homologous amino acid variants appeared to be characteristic of blood from ankylosing spondylitis patients. Some motif variants were previously reported in synovial fluid and blood of reactive arthritis patients, suggesting common disease-initiation mechanisms. A CD8+ phenotype was shown by the disease-linked clones, which were found at relatively low frequencies in peripheral blood.

Taken from the germline V gene, the CDR1 and CDR2 loops are SGDLS and YYNGEE. From cysteine to phenylalanine, the CDR3 is 16 amino acids long. The kept DNA is CDR3 alone, 48 bases in frame from the first base. After removal of 0 bases from V and 1 base from J, the junction retains 2 bases not matched to a gene. As for this clonotype: Its antigen has not been determined. No quality values exist for individual bases; no much larger clone is one base distant.

Instrument on record: Illumina HiSeq 2500. Quantitative 5'-RACE with molecular barcodes was used to prepare TCR beta libraries. On the study's bioinformatics: To identify disease-linked TCR variants, a new computational method was used, one built on a probabilistic model of VDJ rearrangement. Using fastp trimming at Q25 and MiXCR clonotype assembly, TCRdb reanalyzed the public sequencing data and kept in-frame beta chains. Each entry merges the rows of one CDR3 protein and shows their most common DNA and genes. The V and J calls reflect TCRdb's pipeline rather than the authors' work. In all, the sample holds 400,000 to 450,000 distinct CDR3 sequences, and roughly 18% of those were seen once. The ten largest clones capture 1% of the sample.

The chain links TRBV9 with TRBJ2-1, with 9 bases matching TRBD1. This clonotype was sampled from a male donor with ankylosing spondylitis. Sequenced sample: blood, either unsorted or a sorted T cell fraction (not recorded which). In nucleotide form, the sequence is TGTGCCAGCAGCGTAGACAGGGGGCGGTCCTACAATGAGCAGTTCTTC. Protein translation: CASSVDRGRSYNEQFF.